One sample yielded the 23 T cell receptor beta chains listed below, sequenced in a study of blood T cells in healthy people across ages. A J-beta primer mix and a sample-barcoded 5' primer were used in a second PCR of about 7 to 12 cycles. TCRdb recomputed calls from the 5' RACE reads with MiXCR, one row per CDR3 protein. Of about 1,400,000 distinct CDR3 sequences detected, roughly 45% appear once; the ten largest clones hold approximately 7.9%. The specimen sequenced was blood. These receptors were taken from a woman younger than 30 in good health.

The J gene is TRBJ2-3, the V gene TRBV12-3 or TRBV12-4; tentatively, D is TRBD2 (5 bases). The V gene lost 2 bases and the J gene lost 3 bases, with 12 bases spanning the gap. This CDR3 contains 15 residues. The CDR3 reads CASSLPSSRTDTQYF. CDR3 coding DNA: TGTGCCAGCAGTTTACCTAGCTCGAGGACAGATACGCAGTATTTT.

The table lists this clonotype with a few counts. The chain couples TRBV3-1 to TRBJ2-1; no clear D. Germline V gene lookup returns CDR1 LGHDT and CDR2 YNNKEL (reference sequence). V shed 4 bases and J shed 9 bases, with 13 bases lying between them. There are 13 residues in the CDR3. DNA for the CDR3: TGTGCCAGCAGCCTACAAGAAGGCGGTGAGCAGTTCTTC. Its translation: CASSLQEGGEQFF.

The chain employs TRBV28 and TRBJ2-1; D tentatively fits TRBD1 or TRBD2 (5 bases each). Germline CDR1 reads MDHEN; CDR2 reads SYDVKM. The length of the CDR3 is 15 residues. Trimming took off 3 bases at V and 4 bases at J, with 13 bases between the two ends. The CDR3 nucleotides read TGTGCCAGCAGTTTGGGGGACCTCCCATACAATGAGCAGTTCTTC. Its translation: CASSLGDLPYNEQFF.

Comments on this clonotype: Compared with germline, one end of the junction differs, possibly owing to a read error. V gene TRBV20-1 combines with J gene TRBJ1-1, with D possibly matching TRBD1 (5 bases). Germline V CDR1 and CDR2: DFQATT, SNEGSKA (reference sequence). The CDR3 totals 13 residues. The CDR3 sequence is CSARGGVDTEDFF. Here the CDR3 DNA reads TGCAGTGCTAGGGGGGGAGTCGACACTGAAGATTTCTTT.

The table lists this clonotype with a few counts. The V gene is TRBV6-6, the J gene TRBJ2-5; no definite D call. The CDR3 spans 15 residues. CDR1 is MNHNY, CDR2 SVGAGI, per germline (reference sequence). V was pared by 0 bases and J by 1 base, with 9 bases between. CDR3 protein: CASSYSYNTQETQYF. The CDR3 coding sequence is TGTGCCAGCAGTTACTCGTATAATACCCAAGAGACCCAGTACTTC.

The chain links TRBV5-6 to TRBJ1-4; possibly TRBD1 for D (6 bases). Trimming left V 2 bases short and J 8 bases short, with 16 bases between. CDR3 length equals 15 residues. Germline values: CDR1 SGHDT, CDR2 YYEEEE. This CDR3 reads CASSFNRARGEKLFF. Here the CDR3 DNA reads TGTGCCAGCAGCTTCAACAGGGCCAGAGGGGAAAAACTGTTTTTT.

This sequence joins TRBV5-6 and TRBJ2-1, with a tentative D call TRBD2 (6 bases). Trimming took 4 bases from V and 0 from J, leaving 11 bases between them. The CDR3 runs to 15 residues. Germline CDR1 and CDR2: SGHDT and YYEEEE. The CDR3 loop is CASSAGGASYNEQFF. Written as DNA, the CDR3 is TGTGCCAGCAGCGCTGGAGGGGCCTCCTACAATGAGCAGTTCTTC.

This clonotype has more than one count but fewer than ten. The chain is built from TRBV10-3 and TRBJ2-5, with TRBD1 as a possible D gene (6 bases). Germline loops: CDR1 ENHRY, CDR2 SYGVKD. This CDR3 has 13 residues. V was trimmed by 11 bases and J by 11 bases, leaving 24 bases between them. CDR3 sequence: CAGGQGLSNEQYF. The CDR3 DNA reads TGTGCCGGCGGGCAGGGGCTAAGCAATGAGCAGTACTTC.

The CDR3, as DNA: TGCGCCAGCAGCCCCGGTGGGAACGTGACAGATACGCAGTATTTT. Encoded protein: CASSPGGNVTDTQYF. This chain uses TRBV4-1 with TRBJ2-3; D not resolved. The CDR3 has 15 amino acids. V was clipped by 4 bases and J by 3 bases, with 14 bases between them. Germline V gene data show CDR1 as MGHRA and CDR2 as YSYEKL.

The genes are TRBV3-1 and TRBJ2-4, with 9 bases lining up with TRBD2. This CDR3 is 14 amino acids long. Trimming cost V 5 bases and J 1 base; bases outside gene matches: 0. CDR1 and CDR2 (germline): LGHDT, YNNKEL (reference sequence). The CDR3 loop is CASSGTSAKNIQYF. The CDR3 DNA sequence: TGTGCCAGCAGCGGGACTAGCGCCAAAAACATTCAGTACTTC.

The V call is TRBV28, the J call TRBJ2-7; maybe TRBD2 (7 bases). V lost 6 bases and J lost 4, with 16 bases in between. This CDR3 is 14 amino acids long. The germline CDR1 and CDR2 sequences are MDHEN and SYDVKM. CDR3 sequence (DNA): TGTGCCAGCAGGGGGCAAGGGGGGGCGTACGAGCAGTACTTC. This encodes CASRGQGGAYEQYF.

This clonotype was seen a handful of times. The rearrangement uses TRBV7-3 and TRBJ2-1, with a possible D match to TRBD2 (5 bases). The CDR3 length is 15 residues. The germline CDR1 and CDR2 sequences are SGHTA and FQGTGA. The V end lost 2 bases, the J end lost 8 bases, and 16 bases lay between the germline ends. This chain's CDR3 is CASSLGESDIYEQFF. CDR3 nucleotides: TGTGCCAGCAGCTTAGGGGAGTCTGATATCTATGAGCAGTTCTTC.

Comments on this clonotype: Germline and junction disagree at one end, which may indicate a read error. This chain connects TRBV12-3 or TRBV12-4 to TRBJ2-1; D tentatively fits TRBD1 or TRBD2 (5 bases each). The CDR3 runs to 14 residues. The CDR3 DNA sequence: TGTACCAGCAGAGGACCGGGGCCTTGGAATGAGCAGTTCTTC. It codes for CTSRGPGPWNEQFF.

V is TRBV28 and J is TRBJ1-2; 8 bases map to TRBD1. The length of the CDR3 is 16 residues. The trim removed 6 bases at V and 4 bases at J, leaving 13 bases unmatched. Per the germline V gene, CDR1 is MDHEN and CDR2 is SYDVKM. This chain's CDR3 is CASRETTGEGAYGYTF. The CDR3 DNA follows: TGTGCCAGCAGGGAGACGACAGGGGAAGGGGCCTATGGCTACACCTTC.

This clonotype was detected only a few times. The chain has TRBV7-3 and TRBJ2-3, with D possibly being TRBD2 (5 bases). Germline V lookup: CDR1 SGHTA, CDR2 FQGTGA. Trimming left V 6 bases short and J 4 bases short, with 11 bases between. CDR3 length equals 13 residues. CDR3: CASSHTGSDTQYF. The CDR3 DNA is TGTGCCAGCAGTCACACGGGGTCAGATACGCAGTATTTT.

This sequence joins TRBV12-3 or TRBV12-4 and TRBJ1-2, with TRBD1 as a possible D gene (6 bases). The CDR3 consists of 13 residues. The V and J ends lost 3 bases and 8 bases respectively, with 13 bases between them. Here the CDR3 reads CASSLGRGVGYTF. The CDR3 DNA is TGTGCCAGCAGTTTGGGCAGGGGCGTGGGCTACACCTTC.

The rearrangement joins TRBV24-1 to TRBJ2-5; weak D call: TRBD1 (5 bases). The V gene's germline CDR1 is KGHDR and CDR2 SFDVKD. The CDR3 spans 14 residues. With 2 bases removed from V and 11 bases from J, the gap between germline ends came to 17 bases. DNA for the CDR3: TGTGCCACCAGTGATTGGAGCCAGGGCAATGAGCAGTACTTC. This codes for CATSDWSQGNEQYF.

In its sample, this clonotype was seen a few times. The J gene is TRBJ2-3, the V gene TRBV10-3; D is unclear. The germline gives CDR1 ENHRY, CDR2 SYGVKD. V was trimmed by 2 bases and J by 1 base, leaving 13 bases between them. The CDR3 is made up of 16 amino acids. CDR3 bases: TGTGCCATCAGTGAGAACGGGTTGGGCGGCACAGATACGCAGTATTTT. Its translation: CAISENGLGGTDTQYF.

The V call is TRBV29-1, the J call TRBJ2-1; a possible D gene is TRBD2 (7 bases). Germline V gene data show CDR1 as SQVTM and CDR2 as ANQGSEA. V was cut by 3 bases and J by 13 bases, with 16 bases left in between. The CDR3 has 12 residues. The CDR3 coding sequence is TGCAGCGTTGAGGGGAGGGGGGAGACCCAGTTCTTC. Translation: CSVEGRGETQFF.

The chain uses TRBV3-1 and TRBJ2-5; a possible D gene is TRBD2 (5 bases). V lost 3 bases and J 5 bases, leaving 10 bases between the germline ends. The CDR3 covers 13 residues. The germline gives CDR1 LGHDT, CDR2 YNNKEL (reference sequence). The DNA of the CDR3 is TGTGCCAGCAGCCAGAGCGGTGTCGAGACCCAGTACTTC. It encodes CASSQSGVETQYF.

The chain employs TRBV20-1 and TRBJ2-6, with 7 nucleotides matching TRBD1. The junction had 18 bases not matched to a gene; V was cut back by 1 base and J by 3 bases. The germline CDR1 and CDR2 sequences are DFQATT and SNEGSKA (reference sequence). The CDR3 runs to 20 residues. This CDR3 is CSARVGPGQESSFGANVLTF. CDR3 nucleotide sequence: TGCAGTGCTAGAGTAGGCCCAGGACAGGAGAGCTCCTTTGGGGCCAACGTCCTGACTTTC.

This clonotype was counted between two and nine times. The chain is built from TRBV4-2 and TRBJ2-7; 9 positions agree with TRBD2. CDR1 LGHNA and CDR2 YNFKEQ come from the germline V gene. J gave up 0 bases and V 1 base, and 13 bases lay outside the gene matches. This CDR3 is built from 19 residues. CDR3 amino acids: CASSQVGLAGSRHSYEQYF. DNA of the CDR3: TGTGCCAGCAGCCAAGTGGGCCTAGCGGGGTCACGACACTCCTACGAGCAGTACTTC.

This clonotype showed up just a few times. The rearrangement joins TRBV6-1 to TRBJ2-7; D perhaps matches TRBD2 (5 bases). CDR3 size: 14 residues. Germline-derived CDR1 and CDR2 are MNHNS and SASEGT. The ends were cut back, 10 bases at V and 1 base at J, with 17 bases in the middle. In DNA, the CDR3 is TGTGCCACCGGAATTGACTATCGATCCTACGAGCAGTACTTC. This gives the protein CATGIDYRSYEQYF.